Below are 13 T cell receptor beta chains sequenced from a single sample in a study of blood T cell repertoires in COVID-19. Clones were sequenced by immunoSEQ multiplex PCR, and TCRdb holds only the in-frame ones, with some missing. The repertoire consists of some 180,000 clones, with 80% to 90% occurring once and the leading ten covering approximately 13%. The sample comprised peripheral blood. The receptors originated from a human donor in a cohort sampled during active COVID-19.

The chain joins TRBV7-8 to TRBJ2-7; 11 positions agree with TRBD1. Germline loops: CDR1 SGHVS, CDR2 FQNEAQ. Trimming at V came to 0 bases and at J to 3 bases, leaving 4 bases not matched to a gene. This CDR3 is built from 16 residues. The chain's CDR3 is CASSLALGQGDYEQYF. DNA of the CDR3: TGTGCCAGCAGCTTAGCGTTGGGACAGGGGGACTACGAGCAGTACTTC.

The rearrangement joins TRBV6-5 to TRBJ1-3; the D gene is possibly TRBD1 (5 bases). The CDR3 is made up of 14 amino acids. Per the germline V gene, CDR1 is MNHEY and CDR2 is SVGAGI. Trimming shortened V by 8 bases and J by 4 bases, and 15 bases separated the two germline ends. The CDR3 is CASGFRAPGNTIYF. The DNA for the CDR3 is TGTGCCAGCGGATTCAGGGCTCCCGGAAACACCATATATTTT.

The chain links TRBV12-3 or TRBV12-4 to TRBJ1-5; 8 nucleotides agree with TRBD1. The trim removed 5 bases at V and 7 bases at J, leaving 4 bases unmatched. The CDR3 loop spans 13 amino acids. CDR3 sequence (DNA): TGTGCCAGCAGTCCAGGGGGCGGACAGCCCCAGCATTTT. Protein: CASSPGGGQPQHF.

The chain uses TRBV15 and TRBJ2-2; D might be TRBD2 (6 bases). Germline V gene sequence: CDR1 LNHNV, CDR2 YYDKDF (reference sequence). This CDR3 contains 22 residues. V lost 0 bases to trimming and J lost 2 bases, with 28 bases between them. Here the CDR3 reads CATSRDPRYRGTLEFNTGELFF. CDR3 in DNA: TGTGCCACCAGCAGAGATCCGCGATACCGCGGGACCCTCGAATTCAACACCGGGGAGCTGTTTTTT.

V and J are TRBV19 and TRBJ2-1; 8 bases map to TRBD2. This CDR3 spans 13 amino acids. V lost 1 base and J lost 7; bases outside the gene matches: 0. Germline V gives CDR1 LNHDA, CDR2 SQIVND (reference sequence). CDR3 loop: CASSIGLANEQFF. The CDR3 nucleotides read TGTGCCAGTAGTATAGGACTAGCGAATGAGCAGTTCTTC.

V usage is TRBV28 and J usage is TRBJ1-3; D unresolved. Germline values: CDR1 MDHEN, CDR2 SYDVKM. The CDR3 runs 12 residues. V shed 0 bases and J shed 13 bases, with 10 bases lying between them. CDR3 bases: TGTGCCAGCAGTTTATGGGGAGCCGCTATATATTTT. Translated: CASSLWGAAIYF.

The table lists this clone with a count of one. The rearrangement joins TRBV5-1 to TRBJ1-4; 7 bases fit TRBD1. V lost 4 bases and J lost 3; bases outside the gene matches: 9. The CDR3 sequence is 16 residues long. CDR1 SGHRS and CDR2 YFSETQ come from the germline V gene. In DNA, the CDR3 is TGCGCCAGCAGCCCGGGAGACAGGGATCCTAATGAAAAACTGTTTTTT. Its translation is CASSPGDRDPNEKLFF.

In DNA form, the CDR3 reads TGTGCCAGCAGCCCCGTAGGGCGGCAGGGAGGCCAAGAGACCCAGTACTTC. As protein: CASSPVGRQGGQETQYF. The chain recombines TRBV5-4 with TRBJ2-5; D may be TRBD2 (6 bases). The CDR3 extends over 17 amino acids. In germline, CDR1 is SGHNT, CDR2 YYREEE (reference sequence). Trimming removed 4 bases at V and 1 base at J, with 20 bases between.

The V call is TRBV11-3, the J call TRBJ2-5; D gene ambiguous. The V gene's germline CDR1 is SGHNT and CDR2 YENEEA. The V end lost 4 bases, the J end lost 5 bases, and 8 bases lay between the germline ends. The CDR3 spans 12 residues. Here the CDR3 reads CASSSRGETQYF. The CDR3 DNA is TGTGCCAGCAGCTCCCGCGGCGAGACCCAGTACTTC.

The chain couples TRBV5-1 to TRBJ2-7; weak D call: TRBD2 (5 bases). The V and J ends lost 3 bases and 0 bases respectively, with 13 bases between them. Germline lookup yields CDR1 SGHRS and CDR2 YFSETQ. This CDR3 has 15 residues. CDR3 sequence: CASSYLTGNSYEQYF. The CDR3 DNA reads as TGCGCCAGCAGCTATCTAACGGGGAACTCCTACGAGCAGTACTTC.

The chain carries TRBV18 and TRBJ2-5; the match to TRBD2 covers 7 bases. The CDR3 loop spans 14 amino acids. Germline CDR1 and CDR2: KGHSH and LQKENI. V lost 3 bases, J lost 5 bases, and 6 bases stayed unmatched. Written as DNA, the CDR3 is TGTGCCAGCTCACCGCAGCGGGGACGGGAGACCCAGTACTTC. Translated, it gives CASSPQRGRETQYF.

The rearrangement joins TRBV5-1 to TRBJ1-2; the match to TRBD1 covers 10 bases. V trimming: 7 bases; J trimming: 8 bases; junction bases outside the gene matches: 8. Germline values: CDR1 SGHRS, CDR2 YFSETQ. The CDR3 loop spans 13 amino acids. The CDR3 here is CASAETGGSGYTF. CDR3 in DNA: TGCGCCAGCGCCGAGACAGGGGGCTCGGGCTACACCTTC. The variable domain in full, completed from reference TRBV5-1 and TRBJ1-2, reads KAGVTQTPRYLIKTRGQQVTLSCSPISGHRSVSWYQQTPGQGLQFLFEYFSETQRNKGNFPGRFSGRQFSNSRSEMNVSTLELGDSALYLCASAETGGSGYTFGSGTRLTVV.

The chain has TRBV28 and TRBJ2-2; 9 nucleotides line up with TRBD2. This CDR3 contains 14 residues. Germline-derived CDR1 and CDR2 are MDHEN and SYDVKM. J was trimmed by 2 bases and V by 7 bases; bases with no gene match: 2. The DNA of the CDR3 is TGTGCCAGCATCCTAGCGGGAAACACCGGGGAGCTGTTTTTT. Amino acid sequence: CASILAGNTGELFF.